This TCR beta chain originates from a study of shared clonotypes between healthy human individuals (dated by TCRdb to the early 2020s). For the wider study: The cohort included a few men and two women between 18 and 49 years of age. Between about 0.94 and 8.9 billion PBMCs per donor were obtained by leukapheresis. Blood TCR repertoires of several healthy adults were deeply sequenced to estimate repertoire size and the extent of clonotype sharing between individuals. Libraries were prepared and TCR repertoires were sequenced by different laboratories using diverse techniques, in order to increase sequencing depth and limit assay-specific biases. For each donor, CD4 naive and CD4 memory were each run on three plates, CD8 naive on two plates, and CD8 memory on one plate.

Findings and caveats that apply to the study as a whole: Sharing across a few donors was observed for about 5% of naive CD4, less than 4% of naive CD8, about 2.3% of memory CD4, and about 0.38% of memory CD8 clonotypes. Rarefaction of sorted-subset datasets indicated incomplete sequencing despite the large sequencing depth. Estimated clonotype richness was generally larger for naive than for memory subsets. Compared with non-shared clonotypes, the clonotypes found in all four sorted-subset donors had higher generation probabilities. Because the study included only a small number of donors, the genetic and exposure-history diversity represented was limited. Sampling was restricted to blood, and TCR repertoires in tissues likely differ from the TCR repertoires found in blood. Pairwise subsampling led to the expectation that sequencing depth would affect the degree of clonotype sharing among donors.

Using the deep immunoSEQ assay, multiplex PCR amplified TCR CDR3 regions from genomic DNA. Extracted genomic DNA from each cell subset was spread evenly across all wells of several immunoSEQ 96-well plates, with each plate serving as a replicate. For sorted subsets, each replicate PCR was loaded with about 0.2 ug genomic DNA, equivalent to roughly 30,000 T cell genomes. Purified libraries were measured with a Qubit 3.0 fluorometer, size-checked on a Bioanalyzer 2100, and measured again with the KAPA Library Quantification kit. Every immunoSEQ 96-well plate was sequenced on a dedicated single-read 150-cycle Illumina NextSeq 550 flow cell. Per the original workflow: Because the immunoSEQ output held only junctional sequences and lacked quality scores, the filtering could not match the filtering applied to full-length reads. Sequences were annotated with PyIR, a Python wrapper for IgBLAST v1.9, and V/J genes and CDR3 were assigned using IMGT germline references. Reads were filtered out if the reads had weak V/J assignments (E-value above 1e-6), no CDR3, stop codons, out-of-frame junctions, or ambiguous translated residues. V3J clonotypes were defined by identical inferred V gene, J gene, and CDR3 amino acid sequence. To compute the percentage overlap between repertoires, the number of shared unique clonotypes was divided by the size of the smaller repertoire. RTK rarefaction, the Chao1 estimator, and Recon v2.1 estimates of unobserved clonotypes were used to assess repertoire richness. Generation probabilities were computed with OLGA for all TCRbeta clonotypes obtained by the gDNA method from a few donors. What TCRdb holds here is the immuneACCESS table cut down to in-frame rearrangements. Part of the clones is not present; checked against another copy, under half of the missing clones reflect an unresolved V gene, and the others are unexplained. For V, J and clone size, that table is used; D and trimming come from the DNA. Counted in this sample were roughly 2,000,000 clones; 85% to 95% of them appeared once. The ten biggest clones cover around 1% of the sample.

On this clone itself: It lacks a known antigen. Within one base of it there is no much larger clone, and no base qualities were kept.

CD8 naive samples consisted of CD45RO-negative cells that were positively selected for CCR7, yielding a CD45RA+CCR7+ population without TemRA cells. Healthy HIV-negative adults with no recently reported acute infections or vaccinations were included as donors. All donors were Caucasian adults living in Nashville, Tennessee, USA. Blood was collected by leukapheresis, and PBMCs were isolated by Ficoll-Histopaque density gradient centrifugation and then cryopreserved in liquid nitrogen vapor phase. Analytical flow cytometry was used to check the purity and quantity of each magnetically sorted T cell population. Genomic DNA was isolated from each sorted fraction and quantified by UV absorbance on a Nanodrop 2000c. V and J are truncated by 3 bases and 6 bases respectively, leaving an intervening sequence of 16 bases. Per the germline V gene (reference sequence), WNHNN is the CDR1 and SYGVQD is the CDR2. The CDR3 has 15 amino acids, counting the end cysteine and phenylalanine. Only the CDR3 part of the read is kept: 45 bases, read in frame from the first base.

The specimen sequenced was naive CD8+ T cells sorted from blood. The cell subset or site label here, explained by the study, means: CD45RA+CCR7+. The rearrangement combines TRBV10-1 with TRBJ2-3, and TRBD1 may be the D gene, going by 6 matching bases. This sequence originates from a man aged 18-30 years in good health. The nucleotide sequence is given as TGCGCCAGCAGTGACGCTCAGGGGTCGGGGGATACGCAGTATTTT. Translated, this gives CASSDAQGSGDTQYF.